A selection of T cell receptor beta chains follows, all from one sample in a study of cytomegalovirus exposure and HLA in healthy donors. Sequencing used immunoSEQ multiplex PCR; TCRdb keeps in-frame clones, though not all of them. The sample carries 240,000 or so clones, around 80% recorded once. The source material was PBMCs. Source of these receptors: a woman in her fifties or sixties in good health and CMV-seropositive. Each CDR3 is given with its conserved first and last residue. The D gene is left open where the match is weak. Size is stated for part of the rows, as once, few or many counts, or as a class when the clone is expanded.

J gene | D gene | V gene | clone size | CDR3 DNA | CDR3 protein
TRBJ2-3 | TRBD1 | TRBV6-1 | few | TGTGCCAGCAGTGAAAGGACAGGGGCTATAGATACGCAGTATTTT | CASSERTGAIDTQYF
TRBJ1-6 | . | TRBV27 | . | TGTGCCAGCACTAAACCTGGTCGGAATTCACCCCTCCACTTT | CASTKPGRNSPLHF
TRBJ1-1 | TRBD1 | TRBV5-1 | . | TGCGCCAGCAGCCCCTCAGGGGGCGTGGGAGCTTTCTTT | CASSPSGGVGAFF
TRBJ1-2 | TRBD1 | TRBV7-8 | few | TGTGCCAGCAGCCCCCGAGACAGGGGAATTTCTAAGGGCTACACCTTC | CASSPRDRGISKGYTF
TRBJ2-3 | TRBD2 | TRBV7-9 | . | TGTGCCAGCAGCCCCTCACTAGCGTCCCAAGTCACAGATACGCAGTATTTT | CASSPSLASQVTDTQYF
TRBJ1-4 | TRBD1 | TRBV27 | . | TGTGCCAGCATGGCTCCCGGACAGGGCGTTGAAAAACTGTTTTTT | CASMAPGQGVEKLFF
TRBJ1-1 | TRBD1 | TRBV5-6 | . | TGTGCCAGCAGACCCGGGACAGAGAACACTGAAGCTTTCTTT | CASRPGTENTEAFF
TRBJ2-3 | . | TRBV4-1 | . | TGCGCCAGCAGCCAAGATCCTAGTATTACAGATACGCAGTATTTT | CASSQDPSITDTQYF
TRBJ1-5 | . | TRBV19 | many | TGTGCCAGTAGTATCACGGGGAGCAATCAGCCCCAGCATTTT | CASSITGSNQPQHF
TRBJ2-7 | TRBD2 | TRBV28 | . | TGTGCCAGCAGTTTGGCTAGCGGGGGTATATCCTACGAGCAGTACTTC | CASSLASGGISYEQYF
TRBJ2-2 | . | TRBV14 | few | TGTGCCAGCAGCCAAGTTACCTCAGGGTGGGACACCGGGGAGCTGTTTTTT | CASSQVTSGWDTGELFF
TRBJ2-6 | . | TRBV27 | . | TGTGCCAGCAGTTTCAGAGGGCTAGGGGCCAACGTCCTGACTTTC | CASSFRGLGANVLTF
TRBJ1-5 | . | TRBV15 | . | TGTGCCACCAGTGTCTCTAGCAATCAGCCCCAGCATTTT | CATSVSSNQPQHF
TRBJ2-7 | TRBD2 | TRBV5-1 | . | TGCGCCAGCAGCTTGGTTGTGCGGGAGGGCTACGAGCAGTACTTC | CASSLVVREGYEQYF
TRBJ1-5 | . | TRBV6-1 | . | TGTGCCAGCAGTGAAGTCGGTAATCAGCCCCAGCATTTT | CASSEVGNQPQHF
TRBJ1-2 | . | TRBV5-4 | . | TGTGCCAGCAGACTTCCAGGGGACTATGGCTACACCTTC | CASRLPGDYGYTF
TRBJ1-5 | . | TRBV18 | . | TGTGCCAGCTCATTATACGACACCGACCGCAATCAGCCCCAGCATTTT | CASSLYDTDRNQPQHF
TRBJ1-3 | TRBD1 | TRBV6-1 | . | TGTGCCAGCAGTAGGGACAGCTCTGGAAACACCATATATTTT | CASSRDSSGNTIYF
TRBJ2-1 | TRBD2 | TRBV7-3 | once | TGTGCCAGCAGCGAACTAGCGGGAGTCACCTACAATGAGCAGTTCTTC | CASSELAGVTYNEQFF
TRBJ2-7 | TRBD2 | TRBV7-2 | . | TGTGCCAGCAGCTACGGGGGGGCGACCTACGAGCAGTACTTC | CASSYGGATYEQYF
TRBJ2-3 | TRBD2 | TRBV7-9 | . | TGTGCCAGCAGCATGGGGACTAGTCTGGCCACAGATACGCAGTATTTT | CASSMGTSLATDTQYF
TRBJ2-1 | . | TRBV5-1 | . | TGCGCCAGCAGCAAACAGGGACCGGGAAATGAGCAGTTCTTC | CASSKQGPGNEQFF
TRBJ2-7 | . | TRBV14 | . | TGTGCCAGCAGCCAAGACCTGCTCGGCGAGCAGTACTTC | CASSQDLLGEQYF
TRBJ2-7 | . | TRBV30 | . | TGTGCCTGGAGTGTATCGGGGGTTGGCCTCCACGAGCAGTACTTC | CAWSVSGVGLHEQYF
TRBJ2-7 | TRBD1 | TRBV14 | . | TGTGCCAGCAGCCAAGAAGACAGGGGATGGGAGCAGTACTTC | CASSQEDRGWEQYF
TRBJ2-2 | TRBD1 | TRBV7-9 | once | TGTGCCAGCAGCACAGGGGCCGGGGAGCTGTTTTTT | CASSTGAGELFF
TRBJ2-2 | TRBD2 | TRBV19 | . | TGTGCCAGTAGTAGAATGGGGGGAGGGTTGAACACCGGGGAGCTGTTTTTT | CASSRMGGGLNTGELFF
TRBJ1-4 | TRBD1 | TRBV5-1 | . | TGCGCCAGCAGCTTGGCGACAGGGGCGAATGAAAAACTGTTTTTT | CASSLATGANEKLFF